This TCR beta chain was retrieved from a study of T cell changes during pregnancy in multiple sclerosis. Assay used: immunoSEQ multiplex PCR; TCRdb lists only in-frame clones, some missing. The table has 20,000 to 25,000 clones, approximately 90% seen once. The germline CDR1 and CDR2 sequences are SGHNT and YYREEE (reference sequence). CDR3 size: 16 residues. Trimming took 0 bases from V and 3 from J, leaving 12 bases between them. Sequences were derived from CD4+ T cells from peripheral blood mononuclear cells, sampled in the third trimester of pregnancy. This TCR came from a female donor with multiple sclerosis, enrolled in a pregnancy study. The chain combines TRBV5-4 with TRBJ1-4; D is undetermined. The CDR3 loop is CASSLGGYDPNEKLFF. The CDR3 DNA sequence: TGTGCCAGCAGCTTGGGAGGGTATGATCCTAATGAAAAACTGTTTTTT.